A single T cell receptor beta chain is shown here with its context. The assay was immunoSEQ multiplex PCR, and TCRdb's table has in-frame clones only and misses some. The top ten clones hold approximately 0.85% of a sample with 250,000 to 350,000 clones, under 90% of them seen once. The data stem from a study of blood T cell repertoires in COVID-19. The source is a woman in her thirties or forties who had recovered from COVID-19. The sequenced sample consisted of peripheral blood.

The CDR3 bases are TGTGCCACCAGTGATTCGCGGGACAGCTCCCCTGGCTACACCTTC. This codes for CATSDSRDSSPGYTF. V is TRBV24-1 and J is TRBJ1-2; TRBD1 agrees at 7 bases. This CDR3 has 15 residues. V gave up 2 bases and J gave up 7 bases; unmatched junction bases: 9. Germline CDR1 is KGHDR and CDR2 is SFDVKD.